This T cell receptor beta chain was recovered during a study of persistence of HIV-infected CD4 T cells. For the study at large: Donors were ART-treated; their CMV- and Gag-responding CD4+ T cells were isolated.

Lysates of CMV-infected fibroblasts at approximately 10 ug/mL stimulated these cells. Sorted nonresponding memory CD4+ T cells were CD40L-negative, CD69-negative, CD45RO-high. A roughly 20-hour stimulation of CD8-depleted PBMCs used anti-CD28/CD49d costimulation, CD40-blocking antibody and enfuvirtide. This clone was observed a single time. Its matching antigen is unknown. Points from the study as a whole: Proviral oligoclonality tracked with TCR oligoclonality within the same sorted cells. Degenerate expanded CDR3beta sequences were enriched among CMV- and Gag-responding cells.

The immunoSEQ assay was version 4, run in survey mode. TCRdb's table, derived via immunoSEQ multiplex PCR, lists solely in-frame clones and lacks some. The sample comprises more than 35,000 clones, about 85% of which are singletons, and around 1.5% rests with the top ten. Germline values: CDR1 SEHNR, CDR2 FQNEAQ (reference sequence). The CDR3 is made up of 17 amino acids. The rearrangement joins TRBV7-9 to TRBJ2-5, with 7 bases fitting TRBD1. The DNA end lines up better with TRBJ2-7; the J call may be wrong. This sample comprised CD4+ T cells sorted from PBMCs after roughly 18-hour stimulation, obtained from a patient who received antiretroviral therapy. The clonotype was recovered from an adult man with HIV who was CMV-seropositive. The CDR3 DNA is TGTGCCAGCAGCTTAGAACCATATTGGACAGGTGAATACGAGCAGTACTTC. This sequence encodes CASSLEPYWTGEYEQYF.